This T cell receptor (beta chain) comes out of a study of cytomegalovirus exposure and HLA in healthy donors. Libraries were prepared by immunoSEQ multiplex PCR; TCRdb keeps only in-frame clonotypes and omits some of them. The sample contains some 160,000 clones, around 89% of which appear only once. Points from the study as a whole: Subsequent analysis found a tendency for first-cohort TCR clusters to co-occur within the 95 to 150 validation repertoires. The authors listed over 150 TCR beta chains as cytomegalovirus-associated.

As regards this clone: Its antigen remains unidentified.

The CDR3 consists of 16 residues. V was pared by 4 bases and J by 0 bases, with 10 bases between. CDR1 and CDR2 (germline): SEHNR, FQNEAQ (reference sequence). The TCR was taken from a man aged 18 to 29 in good health and CMV-seronegative. The specimen sequenced was PBMCs. The chain employs TRBV7-9 and TRBJ2-6, with a possible D match to TRBD1 (6 bases). As DNA, the CDR3 is TGTGCCAGCAGCTCCTCGGACAGCTCTGGGGCCAACGTCCTGACTTTC. Its translation is CASSSSDSSGANVLTF. Supplemented by reference TRBV7-9 and TRBJ2-6, the full variable domain reads DTGVSQNPRHKITKRGQNVTFRCDPISEHNRLYWYRQTLGQGPEFLTYFQNEAQLEKSRLLSDRFSAERPKGSFSTLEIQRTEQGDSAMYLCASSSSDSSGANVLTFGAGSRLTVL.